This entry concerns a single T cell receptor beta chain. This entry comes from a study of blood T cell repertoires in COVID-19. At the level of the study: Donors in the United States, Italy and Spain gave samples during acute or convalescent COVID-19.

Assay: immunoSEQ multiplex PCR; the TCRdb copy retains only in-frame clones and omits some. The table shows fewer than 500,000 clones, with 80% to 90% occurring only once. Study members were between about 18 and 90 years old and lived in around 24 US regions. Cohort assignment relied on participant-reported clinical history. Cohort 3 donors counted as recovered after two negative PCRs, clearance, or resolved symptoms. Between the trimmed V and J ends, which lost 5 bases and 5 bases, there was a span of 12 bases. The CDR3 consists of 13 residues. Looked up from germline, CDR1 is SNHLY and CDR2 is FYNNEI.

The receptor's source is a man aged 25-45 years who had recovered from COVID-19. The genes are TRBV2 and TRBJ1-1; no clear D. Sequencing input: PBMCs or T cells enriched from blood (not recorded which). The chain's CDR3 is CASSNLRGTEAFF. Written as DNA, the CDR3 is TGTGCCAGCAGTAACCTGCGGGGTACTGAAGCTTTCTTT.